These T cell receptor beta chains were read from a single sample in a study of cytomegalovirus exposure and HLA in healthy donors. Clones were sequenced by immunoSEQ multiplex PCR, and TCRdb holds only the in-frame ones, with some missing. The data show about 190,000 clones, about 80% seen once. Sequencing used PBMCs. These TCRs come from a boy between 10 and 17 years old in good health and CMV-seronegative. The CDR3 runs from the conserved cysteine through the conserved F or W. A D gene is named only where the DNA matches it firmly. For some rows the clone size is stated as once, few or many, or as a class when expanded; others skip it.

v_gene	abundance	j_gene	d_gene	CDR3aa	CDR3nt
TRBV6-6	.	TRBJ1-2	TRBD1	CASSKGTADNYGYTF	TGTGCCAGCAGTAAGGGGACAGCAGATAACTATGGCTACACCTTC
TRBV19	.	TRBJ1-2	.	CASSIAPRRGYTF	TGTGCCAGTAGTATAGCGCCGCGGAGGGGCTACACCTTC
TRBV6-5	few	TRBJ2-1	TRBD2	CASSFVTSGGNEQFF	TGTGCCAGCAGTTTCGTGACTAGCGGTGGGAATGAGCAGTTCTTC
TRBV29-1	.	TRBJ1-2	.	CSVEDSGIGSYGYTF	TGCAGCGTTGAGGATTCCGGGATAGGGAGCTATGGCTACACCTTC
TRBV5-4	.	TRBJ2-2	TRBD2	CASSPGGGGFVELFF	TGTGCCAGCAGCCCAGGAGGCGGGGGGTTCGTGGAGCTGTTTTTT
TRBV9	.	TRBJ2-5	.	CASSRFRVTGETQYF	TGTGCCAGCAGCCGCTTCCGGGTAACTGGGGAGACCCAGTACTTC
TRBV10-3	.	TRBJ1-2	TRBD1	CATWDRGEGVYGYTF	TGTGCCACCTGGGACAGGGGAGAGGGGGTCTATGGCTACACCTTC
TRBV11-3	.	TRBJ1-2	TRBD1	CASTTGINYGYTF	TGTGCCAGTACGACAGGGATTAACTATGGCTATACCTTC
TRBV15	.	TRBJ2-1	.	CATSRDRGAGEQFF	TGTGCCACCAGCAGAGATCGGGGGGCGGGTGAGCAGTTCTTC
TRBV5-1	.	TRBJ1-1	TRBD1	CASSSNPDRENTEAFF	TGCGCCAGCAGCTCCAACCCGGACAGGGAGAACACTGAAGCTTTCTTT
TRBV7-9	.	TRBJ1-1	TRBD1	CASSLSLVRDRDRGAFF	TGTGCCAGCAGCTTATCACTTGTCCGGGACAGGGATAGGGGAGCTTTCTTT
TRBV7-2	few	TRBJ2-7	TRBD1	CASSILGGANTYEQYF	TGTGCCAGCAGCATCCTAGGGGGCGCTAACACCTACGAGCAGTACTTC
TRBV7-9	.	TRBJ1-2	.	CASSLTPGLDGYTF	TGTGCCAGCAGCTTAACGCCAGGGTTGGATGGCTACACCTTC
TRBV27	.	TRBJ1-6	.	CASRSSYNSPLHF	TGTGCCAGCAGGAGCTCCTATAATTCACCCCTCCACTTT
TRBV5-6	.	TRBJ1-1	TRBD1	CASSPRTGGTTFF	TGTGCCAGCAGCCCCCGGACAGGGGGCACGACTTTCTTT
TRBV5-6	.	TRBJ2-5	TRBD2	CASTEISGETQYF	TGTGCCAGCACCGAGATTAGCGGGGAGACCCAGTACTTC
TRBV6-1	.	TRBJ2-3	TRBD2	CASSEYSLAGTTDTQYF	TGTGCCAGCAGTGAATACTCTCTAGCGGGGACCACAGATACGCAGTATTTT
TRBV27	.	TRBJ2-2	TRBD2	CASLDRLAGVTGELFF	TGTGCCAGTCTCGATCGACTAGCGGGCGTCACCGGGGAGCTGTTTTTT
TRBV6-5	.	TRBJ2-5	TRBD1	CASRRGSRETQYF	TGTGCCAGCCGCAGGGGGTCACGAGAGACCCAGTACTTC
TRBV7-9	.	TRBJ2-1	TRBD2	CATPSLPPASGRNEQFF	TGTGCCACCCCCTCTTTACCCCCGGCTAGCGGGAGGAATGAGCAGTTCTTC
TRBV19	once	TRBJ1-1	TRBD1	CASSTSRQGTEAFF	TGTGCCAGTAGCACGTCCAGACAGGGTACTGAAGCTTTCTTT
TRBV11-2	.	TRBJ1-2	TRBD1	CASSWDRGFYGYTF	TGTGCCAGCAGCTGGGACAGGGGCTTCTATGGCTACACCTTC
TRBV10-3	.	TRBJ2-7	.	CAISEGGREQYF	TGTGCCATCAGTGAAGGGGGTCGCGAGCAGTACTTC
TRBV6-5	.	TRBJ1-2	TRBD1	CASSYIRQGWAYGYTF	TGTGCCAGCAGTTACATTCGACAGGGATGGGCCTATGGCTACACCTTC
TRBV30	.	TRBJ1-3	.	CAWSGQVFSGNTIYF	TGTGCCTGGAGTGGACAGGTTTTCTCTGGAAACACCATATATTTT
TRBV5-1	.	TRBJ2-1	.	CASSLEQGTYNEQFF	TGCGCCAGCAGCTTGGAGCAGGGGACCTACAATGAGCAGTTCTTC
TRBV7-8	.	TRBJ1-2	TRBD1	CASSLADRGAYGYTF	TGTGCCAGCAGCTTAGCGGACAGGGGGGCATATGGCTACACCTTC
TRBV29-1	few	TRBJ1-5	TRBD1	CSVVIQGAKQPQHF	TGCAGCGTTGTTATACAGGGGGCTAAGCAGCCCCAGCATTTT
TRBV7-8	.	TRBJ2-2	.	CASSLNRVSAGELFF	TGTGCCAGCAGCTTAAACAGGGTGTCCGCCGGGGAGCTGTTTTTT
TRBV18	few	TRBJ2-1	.	CASSGAGSSYNEQFF	TGTGCCAGCTCAGGGGCGGGAAGCTCCTACAATGAGCAGTTCTTC
TRBV18	.	TRBJ2-7	TRBD1	CASSPKDRGQYEQYF	TGTGCCAGCTCACCAAAGGACAGGGGTCAATACGAGCAGTACTTC
TRBV12-5	.	TRBJ2-7	TRBD1	CASGLRGGGYEQYF	TGTGCTAGTGGTTTGAGAGGGGGCGGATACGAGCAGTACTTC
TRBV9	.	TRBJ1-2	.	CASSPHRLISEPGVYGYTF	TGTGCCAGCAGTCCTCACAGGCTAATTTCCGAACCAGGGGTCTATGGCTACACCTTC